The 10 T cell receptor beta chains reported below all come from one sample, sequenced in a study of neurological immune-mediated disorders (dated by TCRdb to between 2018 and 2020). In the paper's terms, the time point label means: longitudinal time-point 3. Libraries were constructed by 5' RACE. The instrument given in TCRdb is Illumina HiSeq 2500. TCRdb's own reprocessing of the public reads used fastp at Q25 and MiXCR and kept productive beta chains. Each record represents a unique CDR3 protein, reported with the most common genes and DNA among its rows. Counted in this sample were about 53,000 distinct CDR3 sequences; more than 7% of them appeared once. The ten largest clones capture 1.9% of the sample. Sequencing was done on a sample of PBMCs. The receptors shown here come from a middle-aged woman in good health.

The table lists this clonotype with many counts. The chain combines TRBV3-1 with TRBJ1-6; the D gene is possibly TRBD1 (6 bases). V dropped 4 bases and J dropped 6 bases, with 13 bases sitting between them. In germline, CDR1 is LGHDT, CDR2 YNNKEL (reference sequence). This CDR3 comprises 15 residues. CDR3 DNA sequence: TGTGCCAGCAGCCTTACAGGGCTTCTTAATTCACCCCTCCACTTT. It is translated as CASSLTGLLNSPLHF. The full variable domain, in which reference TRBV3-1 and TRBJ1-6 provide the parts outside the CDR3, is DTAVSQTPKYLVTQMGNDKSIKCEQNLGHDTMYWYKQDSKKFLKIMFSYNNKELIINETVPNRFSPKSPDKAHLNLHINSLELGDSAVYFCASSLTGLLNSPLHFGNGTRLTVT.

The chain joins TRBV5-1 to TRBJ1-2, with TRBD1 matching over 9 bases. Trimming removed 0 bases from V and 6 bases from J; junction bases left unmatched: 3. The germline gives CDR1 SGHRS, CDR2 YFSETQ. This CDR3 is 14 amino acids long. The CDR3 bases are TGCGCCAGCAGCTTGGACAGGGGGCAGGATGGCTACACCTTC. Translating gives CASSLDRGQDGYTF.

This clonotype was seen repeatedly, ten times or more. The CDR3 DNA reads as TGCAGTGCTCCCCCCCCGAGCGGGTATTCATACTCCTACAATGAGCAGTTCTTC. Translated: CSAPPPSGYSYSYNEQFF. This chain connects TRBV20-1 to TRBJ2-1; D may be TRBD2 (6 bases). CDR3 length: 18 residues. The V gene's germline CDR1 is DFQATT and CDR2 SNEGSKA (reference sequence). With 5 bases removed from V and 0 bases from J, the gap between germline ends came to 23 bases.

Ten or more counts support this clonotype. CDR3 sequence: CASSFRTGGTEAFF. The CDR3 nucleotides are TGTGCCAGCAGCTTCCGAACAGGGGGAACTGAAGCTTTCTTT. The chain combines TRBV5-8 with TRBJ1-1; 8 bases match TRBD1. The CDR3 runs 14 residues. In germline, CDR1 is SGHTS, CDR2 YDEGEE. Trimming removed 2 bases from V and 5 bases from J; junction bases left unmatched: 5.

As DNA, the CDR3 is TGTGCCTGGAGCGGGACCCTCAAGGTCTACAATGAGCAGTTCTTC. Its protein product is CAWSGTLKVYNEQFF. This chain uses TRBV30 with TRBJ2-1; D could derive from TRBD1 or TRBD2 (5 bases each). Trimming took off 3 bases at V and 3 bases at J, with 15 bases between the two ends. This CDR3 has 15 amino acids. CDR1 is GTSNPN and CDR2 is SVGIG in the germline V gene (reference sequence).

The table lists this clonotype with many counts. The genes are TRBV10-3 and TRBJ2-1; a possible D gene is TRBD1 (6 bases). The CDR3 sequence is 15 residues long. Trimming took off 10 bases at V and 0 bases at J, with 16 bases between the two ends. CDR1 ENHRY and CDR2 SYGVKD come from the germline V gene. CDR3 in amino acids: CATKSDRSSYNEQFF. The CDR3 DNA sequence: TGTGCCACAAAATCGGACAGAAGCTCCTACAATGAGCAGTTCTTC.

The table lists this clonotype with many counts. The gene calls are TRBV7-9 and TRBJ1-1; TRBD1 agrees at 8 bases. CDR3 length: 15 amino acids. J lost 1 base, V lost 2 bases, and 3 bases had no gene match. CDR1 and CDR2 (germline): SEHNR, FQNEAQ (reference sequence). The CDR3 here is CASSLSDRGNTEAFF. CDR3 in DNA: TGTGCCAGCAGCTTATCCGACAGGGGGAACACTGAAGCTTTCTTT.

This chain uses TRBV7-6 with TRBJ1-3; D remains unclear. Per germline, CDR1 SGHVS and CDR2 FNYEAQ. The V end was cut by 0 bases, the J end by 4 bases, with 10 bases between. The CDR3 totals 15 residues. The CDR3 region is CASSLAPAGGNTIYF. As DNA, the CDR3 is TGTGCCAGCAGCTTAGCGCCCGCCGGGGGAAACACCATATATTTT.

This clonotype was recorded many times. The genes are TRBV6-2 or TRBV6-3 and TRBJ2-2; D not resolved. Germline CDR1 and CDR2: MNHEY and SVGEGT. The CDR3 is 19 residues long. The germline V and J ends were trimmed by 0 bases and 0 bases, with 17 bases remaining between them. The CDR3 bases are TGTGCCAGCAGTTACTCACCCATACTAACAGAAGCGAACACCGGGGAGCTGTTTTTT. Translated: CASSYSPILTEANTGELFF.

At least ten counts were recorded for this clonotype. The V gene is TRBV6-6, the J gene TRBJ2-7; D is perhaps TRBD2 (6 bases). Trimming stripped 8 bases from V and 0 bases from J, with 11 bases between. The V gene's germline CDR1 is MNHNY and CDR2 SVGAGI (reference sequence). This CDR3 contains 13 residues. CDR3 in DNA: TGTGCCAGCCGGGACTTTAGCTCCTACGAGCAGTACTTC. This encodes CASRDFSSYEQYF.